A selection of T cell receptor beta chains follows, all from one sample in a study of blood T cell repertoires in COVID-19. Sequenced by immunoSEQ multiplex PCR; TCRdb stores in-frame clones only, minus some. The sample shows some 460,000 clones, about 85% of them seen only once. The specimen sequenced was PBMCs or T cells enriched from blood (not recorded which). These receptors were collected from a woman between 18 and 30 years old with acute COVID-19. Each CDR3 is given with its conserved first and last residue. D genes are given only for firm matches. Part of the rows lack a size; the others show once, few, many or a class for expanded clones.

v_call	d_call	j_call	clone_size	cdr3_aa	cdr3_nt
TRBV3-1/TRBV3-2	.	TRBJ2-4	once	CASSQGWGRDWVKNIQYF	TGTGCCAGCAGCCAAGGTTGGGGCAGGGATTGGGTCAAAAACATTCAGTACTTC
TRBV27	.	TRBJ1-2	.	CASRSVILNYGYTF	TGTGCCAGCAGGTCCGTAATATTGAACTATGGCTACACCTTC
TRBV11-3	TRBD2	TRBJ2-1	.	CASSLEDSSGMSEQFF	TGTGCCAGCAGCTTAGAAGATTCTAGCGGGATGAGTGAGCAGTTCTTC
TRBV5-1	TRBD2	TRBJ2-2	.	CASEWGSGGTGELFF	TGCGCCAGCGAGTGGGGTAGCGGGGGAACCGGGGAGCTGTTTTTT
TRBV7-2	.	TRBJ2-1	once	CASSLGPGFSNEQFF	TGTGCCAGCAGCCTAGGACCCGGGTTTTCCAATGAGCAGTTCTTC
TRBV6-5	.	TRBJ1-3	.	CASSYSFGQGNTIYF	TGTGCCAGCAGTTACTCGTTTGGGCAGGGGAACACCATATATTTT
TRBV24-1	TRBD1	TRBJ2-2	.	CATSDPGQGNTGELFF	TGTGCCACCAGTGATCCGGGACAGGGGAACACCGGGGAGCTGTTTTTT
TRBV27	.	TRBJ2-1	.	CASSLVSSRGGDEQFF	TGTGCCAGCAGTTTAGTGAGTAGTAGGGGGGGCGATGAGCAGTTCTTC
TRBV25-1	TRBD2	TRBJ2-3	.	CASSEPGLAEVTDTQYF	TGTGCCAGCAGTGAGCCGGGACTAGCGGAGGTCACAGATACGCAGTATTTT
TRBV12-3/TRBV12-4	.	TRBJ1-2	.	CASSLGAAYGYTF	TGTGCCAGCAGTTTAGGGGCAGCCTATGGCTACACCTTC
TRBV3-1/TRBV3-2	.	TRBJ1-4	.	CASSRRRDGEKLFF	TGTGCCAGCAGCCGTCGGAGGGACGGCGAAAAACTGTTTTTT
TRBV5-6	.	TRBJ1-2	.	CASSLEDRSYGYTF	TGTGCCAGCAGCTTGGAGGACAGATCCTATGGCTACACCTTC
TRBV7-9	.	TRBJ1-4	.	CASSSAQAMNEKLFF	TGTGCCAGCAGCTCAGCGCAGGCAATGAATGAAAAACTGTTTTTT
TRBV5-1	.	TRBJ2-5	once	CASSLGVLRETQYF	TGCGCCAGCAGCTTGGGAGTCTTGCGGGAGACCCAGTACTTC
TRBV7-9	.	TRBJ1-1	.	CASSLGIRVDTEAFF	TGTGCCAGCAGCTTAGGTATCAGGGTGGACACTGAAGCTTTCTTT
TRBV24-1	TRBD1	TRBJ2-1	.	CATSDSSTGQMIYNEQFF	TGTGCCACCAGTGATTCGTCCACGGGACAGATGATCTACAATGAGCAGTTCTTC
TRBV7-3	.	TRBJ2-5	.	CASSAGQQETQYF	TGTGCCAGCAGCGCCGGACAGCAAGAGACCCAGTACTTC
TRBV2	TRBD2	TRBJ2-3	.	CASSGTNTDTQYF	TGTGCCAGTAGCGGGACCAACACAGATACGCAGTATTTT
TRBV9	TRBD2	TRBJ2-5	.	CASSVGTSGGGETQYF	TGTGCCAGCAGCGTAGGGACTAGCGGGGGTGGGGAGACCCAGTACTTC
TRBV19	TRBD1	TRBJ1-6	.	CASSSGTEWGLYNSPLHF	TGTGCCAGTAGTTCCGGGACAGAATGGGGCCTCTATAATTCACCCCTCCACTTT
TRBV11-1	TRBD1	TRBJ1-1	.	CASSTGVVNTEAFF	TGTGCCAGCAGTACAGGGGTAGTGAACACTGAAGCTTTCTTT
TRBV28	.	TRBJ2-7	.	CASTYLSSYEQYF	TGTGCCAGCACCTATCTGAGCTCCTACGAGCAGTACTTC
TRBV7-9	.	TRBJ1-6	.	CASSLADSPNSPLHF	TGTGCCAGCAGCTTAGCGGACAGTCCTAATTCACCCCTCCACTTT
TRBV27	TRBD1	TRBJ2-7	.	CASRRGGIYEQYF	TGTGCCAGCAGGCGAGGGGGCATCTACGAGCAGTACTTC
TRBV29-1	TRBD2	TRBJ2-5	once	CSVATSGRETQYF	TGCAGCGTGGCGACTAGCGGGAGAGAGACCCAGTACTTC
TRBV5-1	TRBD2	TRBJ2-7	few	CASSLDTSGSYEQYF	TGCGCCAGCAGCTTGGACACTAGCGGCTCCTACGAGCAGTACTTC
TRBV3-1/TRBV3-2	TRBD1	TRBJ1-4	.	CASSHPGQGNEKLFF	TGTGCCAGCAGCCACCCCGGACAGGGGAATGAAAAACTGTTTTTT
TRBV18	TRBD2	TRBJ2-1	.	CASSPRTSGTYNEQFF	TGTGCCAGCTCACCACGGACTAGCGGCACCTACAATGAGCAGTTCTTC
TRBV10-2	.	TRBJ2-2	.	CASSPSGYTGELFF	TGCGCCAGCAGCCCCAGCGGATACACCGGGGAGCTGTTTTTT
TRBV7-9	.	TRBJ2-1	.	CASSLAAGSGEQFF	TGTGCCAGCAGCTTAGCAGCTGGCTCAGGTGAGCAGTTCTTC
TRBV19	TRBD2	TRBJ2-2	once	CASSMWGLAGRAANTGELFF	TGTGCCAGTAGTATGTGGGGACTAGCGGGCCGAGCCGCGAACACCGGGGAGCTGTTTTTT
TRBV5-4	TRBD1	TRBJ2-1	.	CASSLDRGLHNEQFF	TGTGCCAGCAGCTTGGACAGGGGGCTCCACAATGAGCAGTTCTTC
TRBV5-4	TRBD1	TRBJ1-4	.	CASSLRQGATNEKLFF	TGTGCCAGCAGCTTGCGGCAGGGGGCAACTAATGAAAAACTGTTTTTT
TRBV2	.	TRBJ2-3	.	CASSLTDTQYF	TGTGCCAGCAGTCTCACAGATACGCAGTATTTT
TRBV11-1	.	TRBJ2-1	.	CASSLQGYNEQFF	TGTGCCAGCAGCTTACAGGGGTACAATGAGCAGTTCTTC
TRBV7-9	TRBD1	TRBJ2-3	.	CASSLAQGVTDTQYF	TGTGCCAGCAGCTTAGCGCAGGGGGTAACAGATACGCAGTATTTT
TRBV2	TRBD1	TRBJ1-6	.	CASSVDRGSYNSPLHF	TGTGCCAGCAGTGTGGACAGGGGCTCTTATAATTCACCCCTCCACTTT
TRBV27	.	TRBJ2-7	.	CASTSSQFNEQYF	TGTGCCAGCACCTCATCCCAGTTCAACGAGCAGTACTTC
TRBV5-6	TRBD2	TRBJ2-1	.	CASSPPSGRITYNEQFF	TGTGCCAGCAGCCCCCCCAGCGGGAGAATAACCTACAATGAGCAGTTCTTC
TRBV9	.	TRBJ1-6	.	CASSVGFLGPLHF	TGTGCCAGCAGCGTAGGGTTTCTCGGTCCCCTCCACTTT
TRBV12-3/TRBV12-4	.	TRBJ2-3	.	CASSTATDTQYF	TGTGCCAGCAGTACAGCTACAGATACGCAGTATTTT
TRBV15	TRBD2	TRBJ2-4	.	CATGQRGVGNIQYF	TGTGCCACCGGACAGCGGGGGGTCGGGAACATTCAGTACTTC
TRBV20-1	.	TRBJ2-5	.	CSASGRETQYF	TGCAGTGCTAGCGGCAGGGAGACCCAGTACTTC
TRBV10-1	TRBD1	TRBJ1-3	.	CASSPGQGAAGNTIYF	TGCGCCAGCAGTCCGGGACAGGGTGCCGCTGGAAACACCATATATTTT
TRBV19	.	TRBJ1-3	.	CASSMQRSGNTIYF	TGTGCCAGTAGTATGCAGCGGTCTGGAAACACCATATATTTT
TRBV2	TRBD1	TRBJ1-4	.	CASSTTGTGHEKLFF	TGTGCCAGCAGCACAACCGGGACAGGGCATGAAAAACTGTTTTTT
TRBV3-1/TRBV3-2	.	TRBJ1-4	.	CASTLGQFEKLFF	TGTGCCAGCACCCTAGGACAGTTTGAAAAACTGTTTTTT
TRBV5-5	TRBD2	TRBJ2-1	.	CASSFLPTSGSYNEQFF	TGTGCCAGCAGCTTTTTACCGACTAGCGGGAGTTACAATGAGCAGTTCTTC
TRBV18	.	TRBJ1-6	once	CASSPGRQINSPLHF	TGTGCCAGCTCACCAGGCCGACAGATTAATTCACCCCTCCACTTT
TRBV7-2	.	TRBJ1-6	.	CASSLYRTANSPLHF	TGTGCCAGCAGCTTATACAGGACAGCCAATTCACCCCTCCACTTT
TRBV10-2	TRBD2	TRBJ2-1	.	CATSRGLAGGRTYNEQFF	TGCGCCACGTCTCGCGGACTAGCGGGGGGAAGGACCTACAATGAGCAGTTCTTC
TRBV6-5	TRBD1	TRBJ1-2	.	CASRSTGVFGGYTF	TGTGCCAGCAGGTCGACAGGGGTATTCGGAGGCTACACCTTC
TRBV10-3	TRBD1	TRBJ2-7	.	CAIGQGGREQYF	TGTGCCATCGGACAGGGGGGTCGCGAGCAGTACTTC
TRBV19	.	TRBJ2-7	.	CASSDRRLYEQYF	TGTGCCAGTAGTGATCGGAGGTTGTACGAGCAGTACTTC
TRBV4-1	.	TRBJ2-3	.	CASSPSSLRSQYF	TGCGCCAGCAGTCCTTCATCCCTTCGGTCGCAGTATTTT
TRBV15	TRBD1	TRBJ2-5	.	CATSVYRGRETQYF	TGTGCCACCAGCGTTTACAGGGGGCGGGAGACCCAGTACTTC
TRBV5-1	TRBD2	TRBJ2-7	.	CASSLRRGGPYEQYF	TGCGCCAGCAGCTTGAGGCGGGGGGGCCCCTACGAGCAGTACTTC
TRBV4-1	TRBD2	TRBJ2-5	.	CASSQDLAGGKETQYF	TGCGCCAGCAGCCAAGATCTAGCGGGAGGGAAAGAGACCCAGTACTTC
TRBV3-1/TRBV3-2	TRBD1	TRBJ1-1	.	CASSPEGQGALGTEAFF	TGTGCCAGCAGCCCGGAGGGACAGGGGGCGCTTGGGACTGAAGCTTTCTTT
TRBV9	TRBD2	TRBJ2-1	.	CASSDGPSGRNEQFF	TGTGCCAGCAGCGATGGCCCTAGCGGGAGAAATGAGCAGTTCTTC